This TCR beta chain was sequenced during a study of immunodeficiency (dated 2019 in TCRdb). At the level of the whole study: The repertoires were analyzed to search for VDJ recombination defects and oligoclonality.

Regarding this clone: This clone's antigen is unknown. Base qualities are not at hand, and no much larger clone is one base apart.

Fewer naive CD4 and especially CD8 T cells, with expanded effector memory subpopulations, were found in the patients. CD3+CD4+ T cells were sorted from fresh PBMCs before TCR sequencing. Genomic DNA was extracted with the QIAamp DNA Blood Mini Kit and sent for immunoSEQ repertoire analysis. A standard quantity of genomic DNA template was used for amplification of CDR3 regions by multiplex PCR. The PCR products underwent sequencing on an Illumina platform. In the original analysis: Sequences were mapped to a reference, using V, D and J gene definitions from IMGT. To get rid of PCR and sequencing errors, closely related sequences were merged using a nearest-neighbor clustering algorithm. V, D and J usage was analyzed in productive unique and total sequences using ImmunoSEQ Analyzer tools and R version 3.6.1. This immuneACCESS table, as held by TCRdb, lists in-frame sequences with V and J called but not all clones. Of the missing ones, under half trace to an unresolved V gene in checked studies; the others have no known cause. Clone size and the V and J calls come from that table; the DNA yielded D and trimming. Within this sample are 2,000 to 3,000 clones, with over 75% of them counted one time only. Just over 8% of the sample is in the top ten clones.

The investigation overall reported the following: Severe oligoclonality, as judged by top-100 and total clonotype frequencies, was observed in patient CD8+ T cells but not in patient CD4+ T cells. In entropy comparisons, n=3 (open circles) was shown for patients versus healthy controls, and a thymic development effect was only suggested as possible. CD4+ T cell V-J pairing and productive entropy appeared similar between patients and controls.

Reading the germline V gene (reference sequence) gives CDR1 MNHEY and CDR2 SMNVEV. V is shortened by 5 bases, J by 5 bases, and the region joining them spans 12 bases. The cysteine opens and the phenylalanine closes a CDR3 of 13 amino acids. Only the CDR3 DNA stays, 39 bases, in frame from base 1. Source material: CD4+ T cells from blood. The sequence is built from TRBV27 and TRBJ2-5; confidence is insufficient to name the D gene. The source of this sequence is a girl between 10 and 17 years old with POLD1 deficiency. DNA sequence: TGTGCCAGCAGTACATCGGAGTGGGAGACCCAGTACTTC. It encodes CASSTSEWETQYF.